The source of this TCR beta chain is a study of control samples from healthy donors and cancer patients. Data came from immunoSEQ multiplex PCR; TCRdb stores just in-frame clones and leaves some out. This sample has around 90,000 clones, with around 85% found just once. Germline assignment: CDR1 LNHDA and CDR2 SQIVND (reference sequence). V dropped 4 bases and J dropped 3 bases, with 16 bases sitting between them. The CDR3 is 15 amino acids. The clonotype originates from a man aged 25 to 40 in good health. The sample comprised blood. The J gene is TRBJ2-7, the V gene TRBV19; the D is unclear. Here the CDR3 reads CASSRDTLGNYEQYF. DNA of the CDR3: TGTGCCAGTAGTAGAGACACCCTGGGGAACTACGAGCAGTACTTC. Filled out from reference TRBV19 and TRBJ2-7, the complete variable domain reads DGGITQSPKYLFRKEGQNVTLSCEQNLNHDAMYWYRQDPGQGLRLIYYSQIVNDFQKGDIAEGYSVSREKKESFPLTVTSAQKNPTAFYLCASSRDTLGNYEQYFGPGTRLTVT.